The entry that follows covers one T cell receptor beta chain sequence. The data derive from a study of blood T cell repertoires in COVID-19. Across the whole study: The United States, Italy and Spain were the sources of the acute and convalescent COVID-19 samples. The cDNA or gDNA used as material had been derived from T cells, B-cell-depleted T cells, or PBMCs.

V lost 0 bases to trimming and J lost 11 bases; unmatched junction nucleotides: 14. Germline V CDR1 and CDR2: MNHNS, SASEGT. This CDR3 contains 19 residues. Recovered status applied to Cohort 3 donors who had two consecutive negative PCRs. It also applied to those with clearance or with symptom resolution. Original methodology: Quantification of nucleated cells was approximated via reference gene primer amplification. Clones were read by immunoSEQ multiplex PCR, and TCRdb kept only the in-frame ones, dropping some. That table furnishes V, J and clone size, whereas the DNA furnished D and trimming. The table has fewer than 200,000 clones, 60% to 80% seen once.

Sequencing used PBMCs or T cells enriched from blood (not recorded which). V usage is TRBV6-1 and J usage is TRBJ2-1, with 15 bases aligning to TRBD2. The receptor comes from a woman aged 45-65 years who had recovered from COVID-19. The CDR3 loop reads CASSEAGYGTSGGRWQQFF. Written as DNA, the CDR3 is TGTGCCAGCAGTGAAGCTGGGTACGGGACTAGCGGGGGGAGATGGCAGCAGTTCTTC.